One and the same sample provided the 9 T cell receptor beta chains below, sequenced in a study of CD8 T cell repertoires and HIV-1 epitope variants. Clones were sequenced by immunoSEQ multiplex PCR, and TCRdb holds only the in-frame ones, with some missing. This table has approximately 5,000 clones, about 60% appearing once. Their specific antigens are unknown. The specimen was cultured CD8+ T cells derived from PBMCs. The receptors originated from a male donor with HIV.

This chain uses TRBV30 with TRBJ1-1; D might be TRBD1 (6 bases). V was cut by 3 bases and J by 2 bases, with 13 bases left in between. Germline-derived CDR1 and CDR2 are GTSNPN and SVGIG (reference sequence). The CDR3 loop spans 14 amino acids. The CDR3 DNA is TGTGCCTGGAGGCTCTGGGGGGGCAACACTGAAGCTTTCTTT. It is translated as CAWRLWGGNTEAFF.

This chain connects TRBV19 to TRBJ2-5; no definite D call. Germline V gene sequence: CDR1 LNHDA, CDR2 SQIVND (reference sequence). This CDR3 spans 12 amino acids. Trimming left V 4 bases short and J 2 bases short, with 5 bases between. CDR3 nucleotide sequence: TGTGCCAGTAGTACTCATCAAGAGACCCAGTACTTC. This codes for CASSTHQETQYF. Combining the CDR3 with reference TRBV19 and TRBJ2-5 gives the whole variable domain DGGITQSPKYLFRKEGQNVTLSCEQNLNHDAMYWYRQDPGQGLRLIYYSQIVNDFQKGDIAEGYSVSREKKESFPLTVTSAQKNPTAFYLCASSTHQETQYFGPGTRLLVL.

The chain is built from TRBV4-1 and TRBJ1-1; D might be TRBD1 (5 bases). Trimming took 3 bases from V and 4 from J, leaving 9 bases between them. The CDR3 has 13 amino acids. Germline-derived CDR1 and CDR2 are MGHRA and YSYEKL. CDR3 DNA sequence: TGCGCCAGCAGCCAGGGGCCTGGCACTGAAGCTTTCTTT. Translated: CASSQGPGTEAFF.

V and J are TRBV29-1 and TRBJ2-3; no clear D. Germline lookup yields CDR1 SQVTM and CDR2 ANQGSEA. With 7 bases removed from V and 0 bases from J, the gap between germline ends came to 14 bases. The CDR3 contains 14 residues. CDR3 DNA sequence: TGCAGCGCCGAAGGAACAGCCAGCACAGATACGCAGTATTTT. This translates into CSAEGTASTDTQYF.

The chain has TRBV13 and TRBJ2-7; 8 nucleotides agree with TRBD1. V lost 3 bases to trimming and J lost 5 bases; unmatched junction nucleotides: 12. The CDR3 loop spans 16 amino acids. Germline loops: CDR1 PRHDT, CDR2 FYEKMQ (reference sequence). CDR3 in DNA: TGTGCCAGCAGCTTGGGCCTGGGCAGGGGGCGAGACGAGCAGTACTTC. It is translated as CASSLGLGRGRDEQYF.

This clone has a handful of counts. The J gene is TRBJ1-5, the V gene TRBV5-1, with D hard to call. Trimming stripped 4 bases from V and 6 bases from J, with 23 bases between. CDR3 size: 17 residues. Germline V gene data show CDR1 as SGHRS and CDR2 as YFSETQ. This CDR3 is CASSPVPDIGRAQPQHF. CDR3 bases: TGCGCCAGCAGCCCGGTACCTGACATCGGGAGGGCTCAGCCCCAGCATTTT.

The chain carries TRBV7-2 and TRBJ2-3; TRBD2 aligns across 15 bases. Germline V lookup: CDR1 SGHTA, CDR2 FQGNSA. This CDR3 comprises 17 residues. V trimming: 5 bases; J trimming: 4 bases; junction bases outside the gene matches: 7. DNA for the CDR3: TGTGCCAGCAGCGTATCGGGACTAGCGGGGGGCGCAGATACGCAGTATTTT. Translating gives CASSVSGLAGGADTQYF.

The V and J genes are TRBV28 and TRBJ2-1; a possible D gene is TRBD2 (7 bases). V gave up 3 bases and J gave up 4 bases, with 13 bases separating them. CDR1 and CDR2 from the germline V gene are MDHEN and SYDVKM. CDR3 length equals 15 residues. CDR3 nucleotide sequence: TGTGCCAGCAGTTTCGAGGGGGGGCTTTACAATGAGCAGTTCTTC. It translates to CASSFEGGLYNEQFF.

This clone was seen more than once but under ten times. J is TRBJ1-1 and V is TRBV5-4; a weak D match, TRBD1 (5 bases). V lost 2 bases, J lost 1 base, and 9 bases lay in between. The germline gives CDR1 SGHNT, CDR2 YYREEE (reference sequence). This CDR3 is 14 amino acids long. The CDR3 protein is CASSFAGGNTEAFF. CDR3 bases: TGTGCCAGCAGCTTCGCCGGGGGGAACACTGAAGCTTTCTTT.